This T cell receptor beta chain stems from a study of OX40 agonist ivuxolimab in advanced cancers. Study at large: With a range of 23 to 79, age averaged 60 years, and about 80% were male.

Patients were ruled out by autoimmune disease history or systemic immunosuppression. Only in-frame clones appear in the TCRdb table, and some are missing; sequencing was by immunoSEQ multiplex PCR. The sample holds more than 100,000 clones, 85% to 95% seen once. The specimen was CD4+ or CD8+ T cells sorted from blood, collected in a trial of the OX40 agonist ivuxolimab. The sequence derives from an adult with an advanced solid tumor such as melanoma, head and neck, liver or kidney cancer.

Here the CDR3 DNA reads TGTGCCAGCAGCTACAACCTAAGGACAGCTAACTATGGCTACACCTTC. Translated, it gives CASSYNLRTANYGYTF. The chain couples TRBV5-8 to TRBJ1-2; D perhaps matches TRBD1 (6 bases). Per germline, CDR1 SGHTS and CDR2 YDEGEE. There are 16 residues in the CDR3. The germline V and J ends were trimmed by 3 bases and 0 bases, with 15 bases remaining between them.